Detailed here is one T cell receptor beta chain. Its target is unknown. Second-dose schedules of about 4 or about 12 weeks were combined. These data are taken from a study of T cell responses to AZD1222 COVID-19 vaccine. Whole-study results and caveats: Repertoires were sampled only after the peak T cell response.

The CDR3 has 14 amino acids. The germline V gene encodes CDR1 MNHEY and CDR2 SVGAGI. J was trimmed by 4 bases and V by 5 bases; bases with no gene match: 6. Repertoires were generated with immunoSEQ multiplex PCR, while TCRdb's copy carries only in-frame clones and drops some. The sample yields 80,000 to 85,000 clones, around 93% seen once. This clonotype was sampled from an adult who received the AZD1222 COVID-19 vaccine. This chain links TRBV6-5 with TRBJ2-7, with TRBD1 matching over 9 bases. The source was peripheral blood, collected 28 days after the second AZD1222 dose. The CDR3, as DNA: TGTGCCAGCAGTAAGACAGGGGGGCGGTACGAGCAGTACTTC. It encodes CASSKTGGRYEQYF.